This TCR beta chain originates from a study of blood T cell repertoires in COVID-19. Study in general: Samples of COVID-19 (acute and convalescent) were obtained from the United States, Italy and Spain. In each case, the material was cDNA or gDNA derived from T cells, B-cell-depleted T cells, or PBMCs.

Germline V gene sequence: CDR1 LGHDT, CDR2 YNNKEL (reference sequence). This CDR3 has 16 amino acids. V lost 3 bases to trimming and J lost 0 bases, with 12 bases between them. In the original processing: Amplification from reference gene primers served as the basis for estimated nucleated cell counts. The data were produced by immunoSEQ multiplex PCR, yet TCRdb's version contains in-frame clones alone and is incomplete. D and trimming were read from the DNA, whereas the V and J calls and clone size are those reported in that table. Of 300,000 to 400,000 clones in the sample, around 85% were seen once. This clone turned up a few times. Across 20 to 25 US areas, participants ranged in age from about 18 to 100 years.

The V call is TRBV3-1 (or the pseudogene TRBV3-2), the J call TRBJ1-3; D remains unclear. The source of this sequence is a woman in her thirties or forties with acute COVID-19. Input material: PBMCs or T cells enriched from blood (not recorded which). CDR3 bases: TGTGCCAGCAGCCAGGTTCACGGAGACTCTGGAAACACCATATATTTT. It encodes CASSQVHGDSGNTIYF.